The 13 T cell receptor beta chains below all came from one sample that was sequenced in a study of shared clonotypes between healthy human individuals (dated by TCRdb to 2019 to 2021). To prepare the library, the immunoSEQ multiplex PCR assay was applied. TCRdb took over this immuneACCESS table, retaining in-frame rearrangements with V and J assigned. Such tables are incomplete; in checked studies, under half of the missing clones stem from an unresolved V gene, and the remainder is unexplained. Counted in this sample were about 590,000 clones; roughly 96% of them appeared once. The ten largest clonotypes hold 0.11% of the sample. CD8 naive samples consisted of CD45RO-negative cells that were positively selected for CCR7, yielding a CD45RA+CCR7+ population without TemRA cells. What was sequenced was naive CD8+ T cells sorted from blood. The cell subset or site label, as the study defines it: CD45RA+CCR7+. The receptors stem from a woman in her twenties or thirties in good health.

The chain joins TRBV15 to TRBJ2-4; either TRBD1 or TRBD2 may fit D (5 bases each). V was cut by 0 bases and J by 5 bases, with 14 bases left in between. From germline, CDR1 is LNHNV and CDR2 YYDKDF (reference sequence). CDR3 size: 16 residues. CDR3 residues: CATSRDPLGRENIQYF. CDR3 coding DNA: TGTGCCACCAGCAGAGACCCCCTGGGACGGGAAAACATTCAGTACTTC.

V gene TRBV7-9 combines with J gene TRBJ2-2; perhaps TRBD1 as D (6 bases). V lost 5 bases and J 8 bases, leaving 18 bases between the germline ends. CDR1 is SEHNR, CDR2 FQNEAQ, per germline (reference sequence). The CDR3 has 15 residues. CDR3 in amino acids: CASSPPDRSRGELFF. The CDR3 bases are TGTGCCAGCAGCCCCCCTGACAGGTCGAGGGGGGAGCTGTTTTTT.

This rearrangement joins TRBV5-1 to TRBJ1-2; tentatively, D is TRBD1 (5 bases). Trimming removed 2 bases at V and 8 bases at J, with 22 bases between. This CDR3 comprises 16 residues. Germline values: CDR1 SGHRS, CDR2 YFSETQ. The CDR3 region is CASSLGQTQDHWGYTF. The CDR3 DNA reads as TGCGCCAGCAGCTTAGGACAAACCCAGGACCACTGGGGCTACACCTTC.

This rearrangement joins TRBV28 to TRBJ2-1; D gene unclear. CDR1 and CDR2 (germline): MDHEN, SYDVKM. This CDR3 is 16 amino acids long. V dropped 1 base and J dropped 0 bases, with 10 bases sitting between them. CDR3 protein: CASSLSQQSSYNEQFF. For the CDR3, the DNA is TGTGCCAGCAGTTTATCCCAACAAAGCTCCTACAATGAGCAGTTCTTC.

The CDR3 loop reads CASSSTPGELFF. CDR3 nucleotides: TGTGCCAGCAGTTCCACCCCCGGGGAGCTGTTTTTT. This sequence joins TRBV6-5 and TRBJ2-2; no reliable D call. The CDR3 is 12 residues long. CDR1 and CDR2 (germline): MNHEY, SVGAGI. The V and J ends lost 4 bases and 6 bases respectively, with 6 bases between them.

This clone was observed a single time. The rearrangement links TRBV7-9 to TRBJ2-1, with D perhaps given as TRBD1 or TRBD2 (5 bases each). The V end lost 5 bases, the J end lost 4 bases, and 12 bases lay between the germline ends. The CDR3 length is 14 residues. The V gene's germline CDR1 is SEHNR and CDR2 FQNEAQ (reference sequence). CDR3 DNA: TGTGCCAGCAGCCACCGGGACCGATACAATGAGCAGTTCTTC. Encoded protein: CASSHRDRYNEQFF.

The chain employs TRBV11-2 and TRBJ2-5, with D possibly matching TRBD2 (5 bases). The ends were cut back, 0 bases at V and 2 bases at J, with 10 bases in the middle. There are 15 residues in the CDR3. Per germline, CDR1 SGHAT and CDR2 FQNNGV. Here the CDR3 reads CASSLDAWEQETQYF. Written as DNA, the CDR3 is TGTGCCAGCAGCTTAGATGCCTGGGAGCAAGAGACCCAGTACTTC. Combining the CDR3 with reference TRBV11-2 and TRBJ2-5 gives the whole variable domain EAGVAQSPRYKIIEKRQSVAFWCNPISGHATLYWYQQILGQGPKLLIQFQNNGVVDDSQLPKDRFSAERLKGVDSTLKIQPAKLEDSAVYLCASSLDAWEQETQYFGPGTRLLVL.

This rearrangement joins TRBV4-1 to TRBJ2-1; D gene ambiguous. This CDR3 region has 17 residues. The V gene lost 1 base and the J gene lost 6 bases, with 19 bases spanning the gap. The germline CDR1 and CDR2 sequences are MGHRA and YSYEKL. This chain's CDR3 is CASSQGEGQGFANEQFF. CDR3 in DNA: TGCGCCAGCAGCCAAGGGGAAGGCCAAGGTTTCGCCAATGAGCAGTTCTTC.

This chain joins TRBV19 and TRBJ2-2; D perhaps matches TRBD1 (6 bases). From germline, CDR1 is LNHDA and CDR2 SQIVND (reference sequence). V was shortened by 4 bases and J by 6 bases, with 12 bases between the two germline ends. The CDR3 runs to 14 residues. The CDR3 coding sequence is TGTGCCAGTAGTAGCCCCGACAGGTCCGGGGAGCTGTTTTTT. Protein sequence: CASSSPDRSGELFF.

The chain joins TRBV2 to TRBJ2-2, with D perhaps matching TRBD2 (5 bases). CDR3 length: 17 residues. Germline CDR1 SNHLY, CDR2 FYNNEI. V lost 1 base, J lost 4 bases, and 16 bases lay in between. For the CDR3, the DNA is TGTGCCAGCAGTGAAGAGTTGGAGCGGTCGGGCACCGGGGAGCTGTTTTTT. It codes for CASSEELERSGTGELFF.

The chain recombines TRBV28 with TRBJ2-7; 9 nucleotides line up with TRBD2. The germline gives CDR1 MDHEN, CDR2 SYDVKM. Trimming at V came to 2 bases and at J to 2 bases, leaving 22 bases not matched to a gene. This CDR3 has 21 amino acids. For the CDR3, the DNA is TGTGCCAGCAGTTTACCCCGGATAGCGGGAGTTGTGGATGATCAGACCTACGAGCAGTACTTC. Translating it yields CASSLPRIAGVVDDQTYEQYF.

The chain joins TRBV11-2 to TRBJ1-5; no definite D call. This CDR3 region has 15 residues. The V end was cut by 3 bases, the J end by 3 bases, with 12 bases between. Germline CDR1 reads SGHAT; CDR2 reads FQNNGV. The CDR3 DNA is TGTGCCAGCAGCTTGGACGGGGTAGACAATCAGCCCCAGCATTTT. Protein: CASSLDGVDNQPQHF.

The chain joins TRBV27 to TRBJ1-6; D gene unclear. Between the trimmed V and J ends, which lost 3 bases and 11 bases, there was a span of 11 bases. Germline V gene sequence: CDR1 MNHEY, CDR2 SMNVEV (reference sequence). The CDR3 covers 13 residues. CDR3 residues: CASSFSPGTPLHF. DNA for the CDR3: TGTGCCAGCAGTTTCTCCCCGGGAACACCCCTCCACTTT.